This TCR beta chain was identified in a study of blood T cells in healthy people across ages. This clonotype was counted many times. A second PCR of 7 to 11 cycles used a sample-barcoded 5' primer and a J-beta primer mix. TCRdb re-analysed the 5' RACE reads in MiXCR, keeping a single row per CDR3 protein. The sample includes about 1,400,000 distinct CDR3 sequences, roughly 59% seen only once; the top ten take 6.5% to 8.5%. Germline V gives CDR1 MRHNA, CDR2 SNTAGT. The CDR3 sequence is 14 residues long. The junction had 3 bases not matched to a gene; V was cut back by 3 bases and J by 7 bases. The source of this sequence is a young man in good health. The sequenced sample was blood. The rearrangement uses TRBV6-4 and TRBJ2-1, with TRBD2 matching over 10 bases. DNA for the CDR3: TGTGCCAGCAGTGAACAGCGGGGGGGAAATGAGCAGTTCTTC. Translated, it gives CASSEQRGGNEQFF.